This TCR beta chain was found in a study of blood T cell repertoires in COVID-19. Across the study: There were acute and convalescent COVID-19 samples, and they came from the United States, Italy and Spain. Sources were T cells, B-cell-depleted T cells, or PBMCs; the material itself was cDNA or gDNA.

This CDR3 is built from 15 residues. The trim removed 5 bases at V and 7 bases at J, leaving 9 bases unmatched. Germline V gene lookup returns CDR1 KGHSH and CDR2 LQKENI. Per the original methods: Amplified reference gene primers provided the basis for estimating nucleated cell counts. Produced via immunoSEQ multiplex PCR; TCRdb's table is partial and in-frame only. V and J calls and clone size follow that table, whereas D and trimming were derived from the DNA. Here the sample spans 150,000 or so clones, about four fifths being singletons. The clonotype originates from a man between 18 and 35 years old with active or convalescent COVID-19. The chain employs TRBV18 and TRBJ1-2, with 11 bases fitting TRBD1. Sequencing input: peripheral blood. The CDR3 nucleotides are TGTGCCAGCTCAACCGACGGACAGGGGGCGGTTGGCTACACCTTC. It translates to CASSTDGQGAVGYTF.